This is a list of T cell receptor beta chains from one sample in a study of blood T cell repertoires in COVID-19. Assay: immunoSEQ multiplex PCR; the TCRdb copy retains only in-frame clones and omits some. The sample lists 200,000 to 250,000 clones, 80% to 90% occurring once. Specimen: PBMCs or T cells enriched from blood (not recorded which). The receptors originated from a woman aged 18 to 35 in a cohort exposed to, infected with or recovered from COVID-19 (not recorded which). CDR3s include the opening cysteine and the closing phenylalanine or tryptophan. D genes are given only for firm matches. Not all rows give a size; the values are once, few, many and, for expanded clones, a class.

TRBJ2-1 | TRBD2 | TRBV19 | - | CASSILRGRSSYNEQFF | TGTGCCAGTAGTATTCTTCGCGGGAGGAGCTCCTACAATGAGCAGTTCTTC
TRBJ1-4 | TRBD1 | TRBV5-4 | - | CASSSMGQGDEKLFF | TGTGCCAGCAGCTCGATGGGACAGGGTGATGAAAAACTGTTTTTT
TRBJ2-1 | TRBD2 | TRBV7-3 | - | CASSLTGGAPYEQFF | TGTGCCAGCAGCCTCACGGGAGGGGCTCCCTATGAGCAGTTCTTC
TRBJ1-3 | TRBD1 | TRBV10-3 | - | CAISPGQGMTGNTIYF | TGTGCCATCAGTCCCGGACAGGGGATGACTGGAAACACCATATATTTT
TRBJ2-1 | TRBD2 | TRBV3-1/TRBV3-2 | - | CASSQVGLDKFF | TGTGCCAGCAGCCAAGTGGGACTAGACAAGTTCTTC
TRBJ1-2 | - | TRBV5-5 | - | CASSLIFGVYPLSLNYGYTF | TGTGCCAGCAGCTTGATCTTCGGAGTTTACCCGCTTTCTCTTAACTATGGCTACACCTTC
TRBJ2-7 | - | TRBV3-1/TRBV3-2 | few | CASSQGEVINEQYF | TGTGCCAGCAGCCAAGGGGAGGTGATCAACGAGCAGTACTTC
TRBJ1-3 | - | TRBV7-9 | - | CASSSRARSSSSGNTIYF | TGTGCCAGCAGCTCGAGGGCACGATCTTCGAGCTCTGGAAACACCATATATTTT
TRBJ2-4 | TRBD1 | TRBV27 | - | CARGQGAQKNIQYF | TGTGCCAGAGGACAGGGGGCCCAAAAAAACATTCAGTACTTC
TRBJ1-5 | TRBD1 | TRBV6-5 | - | CASRGDRGRQPQHF | TGTGCCAGCAGGGGGGACAGGGGACGACAGCCCCAGCATTTT
TRBJ1-1 | TRBD1 | TRBV7-9 | - | CASSSRDRGTEAFF | TGTGCCAGCAGCTCGAGGGACAGGGGCACTGAAGCTTTCTTT
TRBJ1-2 | - | TRBV15 | - | CATSAESYGYTF | TGTGCCACCAGCGCGGAGAGCTATGGCTACACCTTC
TRBJ2-1 | TRBD2 | TRBV6-5 | - | CASSSKLAGDYNEQFF | TGTGCCAGCAGTTCCAAACTAGCGGGGGACTACAATGAGCAGTTCTTC
TRBJ2-7 | TRBD1 | TRBV11-1 | - | CASSLVIGQEPYRQYF | TGTGCCAGCAGCTTAGTAATCGGACAGGAGCCTTACCGGCAGTACTTC
TRBJ1-4 | - | TRBV12-3/TRBV12-4 | - | CASSLVQNEKLFF | TGTGCCAGCAGTTTAGTTCAGAATGAAAAACTGTTTTTT
TRBJ2-7 | TRBD1 | TRBV2 | - | CASSGQGSSYEQYF | TGTGCCAGCTCGGGACAGGGGAGCTCCTACGAGCAGTACTTC
TRBJ1-2 | TRBD1 | TRBV28 | - | CASTRGTGDGYTF | TGTGCCAGCACTCGGGGGACAGGGGATGGCTACACCTTC
TRBJ1-1 | - | TRBV5-6 | - | CASSLAGSEAFF | TGTGCCAGCAGCTTGGCCGGGAGTGAAGCTTTCTTT
TRBJ1-1 | - | TRBV12-3/TRBV12-4 | - | CASSSSTEAFF | TGTGCCAGCAGTTCGAGCACTGAAGCTTTCTTT
TRBJ2-3 | - | TRBV6-5 | - | CASRRGWSTDTQYF | TGTGCCAGCAGACGGGGATGGAGCACAGATACGCAGTATTTT
TRBJ1-1 | - | TRBV5-1 | - | CASSPRTPLEDTEAFF | TGCGCCAGCAGCCCTAGGACCCCATTGGAGGACACTGAAGCTTTCTTT
TRBJ2-1 | - | TRBV7-2 | - | CASRTGMWYNEQFF | TGTGCCAGCAGGACAGGTATGTGGTACAATGAGCAGTTCTTC
TRBJ1-4 | - | TRBV5-5 | - | CASSLAGRVNPANEKLFF | TGTGCCAGCAGCTTGGCAGGCAGGGTTAATCCGGCTAATGAAAAACTGTTTTTT
TRBJ1-1 | TRBD1 | TRBV28 | - | CASSSQGQGGRETEAFF | TGTGCCAGCAGTTCCCAGGGACAGGGGGGCCGGGAGACTGAAGCTTTCTTT
TRBJ1-2 | TRBD1 | TRBV28 | few | CASSSSGTGVHGYTF | TGTGCCAGCAGTTCCTCCGGGACAGGGGTCCACGGCTACACCTTC
TRBJ1-6 | TRBD1 | TRBV25-1 | - | CASNQQGHSPLHF | TGTGCCAGTAACCAACAGGGGCACTCACCCCTCCACTTT
TRBJ1-1 | TRBD1 | TRBV7-6 | - | CASSFGDRGKTEAFF | TGTGCCAGCAGCTTCGGGGACAGGGGCAAGACTGAAGCTTTCTTT